The present entry profiles one T cell receptor (beta chain) with its context. Authors' data handling: Researchers report that nucleated cell counts were estimated from reference gene primer amplification. Here immunoSEQ multiplex PCR was the method, and the copy in TCRdb shows in-frame clones only, minus some. V, J and clone size reflect that table, while D and trimming were determined from the DNA. The sample records roughly 150,000 clones, approximately 83% being singletons. This entry belongs to a study of blood T cell repertoires in COVID-19. As for the study in general: PBMCs, B-cell-depleted T cells, or T cells provided the cDNA or gDNA that made up the material.

The V and J ends lost 3 bases and 0 bases, in that order; junction bases with no gene match: 9. This CDR3 contains 17 residues. Germline CDR1 reads SGHRS; CDR2 reads YFSETQ. The sequencing input was peripheral blood. The clonotype comes from a woman older than 75 with active or convalescent COVID-19. This sequence joins TRBV5-1 and TRBJ1-1; 9 bases match TRBD1. DNA for the CDR3: TGCGCCAGCAGCTCGGGACAGGGCACCCAAATGAACACTGAAGCTTTCTTT. Translation gives CASSSGQGTQMNTEAFF. The whole variable domain, remainder taken from reference TRBV5-1 and TRBJ1-1, is KAGVTQTPRYLIKTRGQQVTLSCSPISGHRSVSWYQQTPGQGLQFLFEYFSETQRNKGNFPGRFSGRQFSNSRSEMNVSTLELGDSALYLCASSSGQGTQMNTEAFFGQGTRLTVV.